The present TCR beta chain was sequenced within a study of a mutant IDH1 vaccine in newly diagnosed glioma. Produced via immunoSEQ multiplex PCR; TCRdb's table is partial and in-frame only. Of approximately 37,000 clones in the sample, roughly 82% were seen once. The time point was: week 47, end of study. The investigators gave 300 ug of mutant IDH1 20-mer peptide in each vaccine dose, together with topical imiquimod. Per the germline V gene, CDR1 is SGHTA and CDR2 is FQGNSA. CDR3 size: 15 residues. V trimming: 4 bases; J trimming: 3 bases; junction bases outside the gene matches: 5. In regard to this clone: As yet, its antigen is unknown.

The origin of this receptor is a man aged 18-30 years with glioma. Some clones in this sample may be carry-over from other donors' samples. The source was PBMCs, collected from a glioma patient whose treatment included an IDH1 peptide vaccine. The V call is TRBV7-2, the J call TRBJ2-7; TRBD2 matches at 11 bases. The CDR3 region has the DNA TGTGCCAGCAGCTCCCCCGGGACTAGCGGCTACGAGCAGTACTTC. Translated: CASSSPGTSGYEQYF.